Below, one T cell receptor beta chain is given with its context. The entry originates in a study of control samples from healthy donors and cancer patients. TCRdb's table, derived via immunoSEQ multiplex PCR, lists solely in-frame clones and lacks some. The sample lists roughly 100,000 clones; approximately 90% were seen once. Material for sequencing was blood. This clonotype originated in a woman aged 25 to 39 in good health.

The CDR3: CASSITEVMGNTEAFF. Written as DNA, the CDR3 is TGTGCCAGTAGTATTACAGAGGTAATGGGGAACACTGAAGCTTTCTTT. The chain carries TRBV19 and TRBJ1-1; D ambiguous. In germline, CDR1 is LNHDA, CDR2 SQIVND (reference sequence). V was pared by 3 bases and J by 1 base, with 15 bases between. The CDR3 has 16 residues.